The 3 T cell receptor beta chains listed next were all sequenced from one sample in a study of T cells after posttransplantation cyclophosphamide. Clones were read by immunoSEQ multiplex PCR, and TCRdb kept only the in-frame ones, dropping some. The profile covers 37,000 or so clones, none occurring a single time. Sequencing used PBMCs. The receptor source for this set is a man aged 25 to 40 in good health and a related stem cell transplant donor.

In its sample, this clone was seen many times. The chain links TRBV6-1 to TRBJ1-6; no reliable D call. Looked up from germline, CDR1 is MNHNS and CDR2 is SASEGT. V gave up 2 bases and J gave up 5 bases, with 4 bases separating them. The CDR3 extends over 13 amino acids. The CDR3 region is CASSEQDNSPLHF. In DNA, the CDR3 is TGTGCCAGCAGTGAACAGGATAATTCACCCCTCCACTTT.

The gene calls are TRBV15 and TRBJ1-3; 7 bases are a match to TRBD1. Trimming at V came to 8 bases and at J to 0 bases, leaving 7 bases not matched to a gene. CDR1 is LNHNV, CDR2 YYDKDF, per germline (reference sequence). The CDR3 has 15 residues. The CDR3 region is CATRRDRASGNTIYF. The DNA for the CDR3 is TGTGCCACCCGAAGGGACAGAGCCTCTGGAAACACCATATATTTT.

This clone showed up many times. The chain links TRBV5-1 to TRBJ1-1; TRBD1 agrees at 9 bases. The length of the CDR3 is 14 residues. Per the germline V gene, CDR1 is SGHRS and CDR2 is YFSETQ. V was clipped by 0 bases and J by 5 bases; unmatched bases: 2. CDR3 sequence reads: CASSLDRGRTEAFF. CDR3 nucleotides: TGCGCCAGCAGCTTGGACAGGGGGCGGACTGAAGCTTTCTTT.